This TCR beta chain was captured in a study of identical twins. This clonotype came up a few times. The CDR3 runs 13 residues. The V gene end was trimmed by 5 bases and the J gene end by 7 bases; junction bases not matched to a gene: 5. Germline loops: CDR1 MDHEN, CDR2 SYDVKM. TCRdb re-called the 5' RACE reads through MiXCR, storing one row per CDR3 protein. The table lists 200,000 to 250,000 distinct CDR3 sequences, about 12% of them singletons. In addition, the sample was reused for a study of yellow fever vaccine responses in identical twins.

The sample taken for sequencing was memory (CD45RO+) T cells sorted from blood. The V call is TRBV28, the J call TRBJ1-5; 7 positions match TRBD1. This clonotype was sampled from a woman between 18 and 29 years old in good health. The CDR3 sequence: CASSPDRAQPQHF. In DNA form, the CDR3 reads TGTGCCAGCAGTCCCGACAGGGCGCAGCCCCAGCATTTT. Together with reference TRBV28 and TRBJ1-5, the CDR3 gives the full variable domain: DVKVTQSSRYLVKRTGEKVFLECVQDMDHENMFWYRQDPGLGLRLIYFSYDVKMKEKGDIPEGYSVSREKKERFSLILESASTNQTSMYLCASSPDRAQPQHFGDGTRLSIL.